This T cell receptor (beta chain) comes out of a study of blood T cell repertoires in COVID-19. On the study more broadly: Acute and convalescent COVID-19 samples came from the United States, Italy and Spain.

Authors' data handling: From reference gene primer amplification, estimates of nucleated cell counts were derived. Repertoires were generated with immunoSEQ multiplex PCR, while TCRdb's copy carries only in-frame clones and drops some. The V and J calls and clone size were taken over from that table, and D and trimming were inferred from the DNA. The sample gives more than 200,000 clones, 84% of which show up once; 1.2% to 1.5% is in the top ten. Sequenced sample: peripheral blood. The clonotype originates from a woman aged 35 to 49 who had recovered from COVID-19.

CDR3 bases: TGCGCCAGCAGCCAAGGTGAAGGACTGTACTACGAGCAGTACTTC. Its translation: CASSQGEGLYYEQYF. The gene calls are TRBV4-3 and TRBJ2-7, with D perhaps TRBD2 (5 bases). Germline V gene sequence: CDR1 LGHNA, CDR2 YSLEER. The CDR3 extends over 15 amino acids. V gave up 1 base and J gave up 3 bases, with 13 bases separating them.